This passage covers 5 T cell receptor beta chains from one sample sequenced in a study of T cell repertoires in cytomegalovirus infection. Antigens for these TCRs are unknown. TCRdb analysed the reads with MiXCR anew, one entry per CDR3 protein. This sample has around 750,000 distinct CDR3 sequences; approximately 29% occur once, and the top ten carry 12%. Sequencing was performed on cultured CD8+ T cells from PBMCs, taken from culture after CMV antigen stimulation. All receptors derive from a human donor in good health (CMV status not recorded). Some clones in this sample may be carry-over from other donors' samples.

The chain employs TRBV7-3 and TRBJ2-2; D is undetermined. This CDR3 contains 15 residues. CDR1 and CDR2 from the germline V gene are SGHTA and FQGTGA. V dropped 5 bases and J dropped 2 bases, with 12 bases sitting between them. CDR3 sequence (DNA): TGTGCCAGCAGCCATCTATGGGTAAACACCGGGGAGCTGTTTTTT. Residues: CASSHLWVNTGELFF.

J is TRBJ1-1 and V is TRBV27; D may be TRBD1 (5 bases). CDR3 size: 14 residues. CDR1 is MNHEY, CDR2 SMNVEV, per germline (reference sequence). V dropped 5 bases and J dropped 3 bases, with 13 bases sitting between them. Here the CDR3 reads CASSVAGGDTEAFF. CDR3 nucleotides: TGTGCCAGCAGTGTCGCTGGGGGTGACACTGAAGCTTTCTTT.

This clonotype appeared a few times. This chain connects TRBV4-2 to TRBJ2-7; 12 positions match TRBD2. The CDR3 totals 16 residues. The V and J ends lost 3 bases and 12 bases, in that order; junction bases with no gene match: 15. CDR1 is LGHNA and CDR2 is YNFKEQ in the germline V gene. CDR3 nucleotides: TGTGCCAGCAGCCAGGGGACATCTAGCGGGGGGGCCTCCCCGTACTTC. Its protein product is CASSQGTSSGGASPYF.

With regard to this clonotype: One base away lies a much larger clone, so this may be a sequencing read error. V is TRBV7-6 and J is TRBJ2-1; D not certain. The length of the CDR3 is 13 residues. The germline CDR1 and CDR2 sequences are SGHVS and FNYEAQ. V was pared by 3 bases and J by 3 bases, with 6 bases between. CDR3 nucleotide sequence: TGTGCCAGCAGCTTCGTAGGCTACAATGAGCAGTTCTTC. This encodes CASSFVGYNEQFF.

V and J are TRBV7-2 and TRBJ1-1; D possibly corresponds to TRBD1 (5 bases). The CDR3 totals 16 residues. Germline CDR1 is SGHTA and CDR2 is FQGNSA. The V and J ends lost 2 bases and 3 bases respectively, with 16 bases between them. The CDR3 nucleotides are TGTGCCAGCAGCTTAAATAGGGGTGTTTTGGACACTGAAGCTTTCTTT. Translated: CASSLNRGVLDTEAFF.